The 27 T cell receptor beta chains presented below share a single source sample, sequenced in a study of T cells and Merkel cell carcinoma outcomes. Assay: immunoSEQ multiplex PCR; the TCRdb copy retains only in-frame clones and omits some. The top ten hold about 14% of the sample, which has about 6,400 clones, roughly 77% seen once. Material: tumor tissue from Merkel cell carcinoma. These receptor sequences come from a human donor with Merkel cell carcinoma. Some clones in this sample may be carry-over from other donors' samples.

V usage is TRBV2 and J usage is TRBJ2-5; the match to TRBD2 covers 9 bases. Per the germline V gene, CDR1 is SNHLY and CDR2 is FYNNEI. This CDR3 is built from 16 residues. Losses at the gene ends were 4 bases for V and 1 base for J; bases not matched to a gene: 7. The CDR3 protein is CASSAPSGNPQETQYF. The CDR3 nucleotides are TGTGCCAGCAGTGCGCCTAGCGGGAACCCCCAAGAGACCCAGTACTTC. Drawing the rest from reference TRBV2 and TRBJ2-5, the complete variable domain is EPEVTQTPSHQVTQMGQEVILRCVPISNHLYFYWYRQILGQKVEFLVSFYNNEISEKSEIFDDQFSVERPDGSNFTLKIRSTKLEDSAMYFCASSAPSGNPQETQYFGPGTRLLVL.

V and J are TRBV7-8 and TRBJ1-5, with D hard to call. The germline V gene has CDR1 SGHVS and CDR2 FQNEAQ. Trimming stripped 1 base from V and 7 bases from J, with 14 bases between. The CDR3 runs to 15 residues. CDR3 protein: CASSLGAGGQQPQHF. CDR3 coding DNA: TGTGCCAGCAGCTTAGGGGCGGGCGGGCAACAGCCCCAGCATTTT.

In DNA, the CDR3 is TGTGCCATCAGTGAGCGCGCAGTGAACACTGAAGCTTTCTTT. Its protein product is CAISERAVNTEAFF. The chain joins TRBV10-3 to TRBJ1-1; D unresolved. The V gene's germline CDR1 is ENHRY and CDR2 SYGVKD. With 2 bases removed from V and 0 bases from J, the gap between germline ends came to 7 bases. The CDR3 length is 14 residues.

The gene calls are TRBV7-2 and TRBJ1-2; tentative D call: TRBD1 (5 bases). CDR1 is SGHTA and CDR2 is FQGNSA in the germline V gene. The ends were cut back, 4 bases at V and 4 bases at J, with 13 bases in the middle. CDR3 length equals 14 residues. In nucleotides, the CDR3 is TGTGCCAGCAGCTCCGCTTGGGGGAGCTATGGCTACACCTTC. This gives the protein CASSSAWGSYGYTF.

About this clone itself: This may be a read error: a much more frequent sequence differs by one nucleotide. This chain links TRBV20-1 with TRBJ1-1; D perhaps matches TRBD1 (5 bases). V lost 5 bases and J 13 bases, leaving 14 bases between the germline ends. The CDR3 length is 10 residues. Germline CDR1 reads DFQATT; CDR2 reads SNEGSKA (reference sequence). In DNA, the CDR3 is TGCAGTGCTTCGATAGGGGTGGATTTCTTT. Its protein is CSASIGVDFF.

The gene calls are TRBV15 and TRBJ2-7; D not resolved. The CDR3 covers 12 residues. The germline gives CDR1 LNHNV, CDR2 YYDKDF (reference sequence). Trimming removed 0 bases at V and 5 bases at J, with 5 bases between. CDR3 sequence (DNA): TGTGCCACCAGCAGAGACTCGAACGAGCAGTACTTC. Protein product: CATSRDSNEQYF.

This clone has just a few counts. This sequence joins TRBV5-1 and TRBJ1-1; no clear D. Germline CDR1 reads SGHRS; CDR2 reads YFSETQ. The V end lost 0 bases, the J end lost 7 bases, and 10 bases lay between the germline ends. The CDR3 has 13 amino acids. The CDR3 bases are TGCGCCAGCAGCTTGGGTGGGGTCAGTGAAGCTTTCTTT. It codes for CASSLGGVSEAFF.

The V call is TRBV7-9, the J call TRBJ2-7; the match to TRBD2 covers 7 bases. The CDR3 covers 14 residues. The V gene's germline CDR1 is SEHNR and CDR2 FQNEAQ (reference sequence). V lost 5 bases to trimming and J lost 4 bases; unmatched junction nucleotides: 8. CDR3 amino acids: CASSRGSIPYEQYF. CDR3 DNA sequence: TGTGCCAGCAGCCGCGGGAGCATCCCTTACGAGCAGTACTTC.

The chain uses TRBV7-2 and TRBJ2-1, with a possible D match to TRBD2 (6 bases). Germline V CDR1 and CDR2: SGHTA, FQGNSA. Trimming took 5 bases from V and 12 from J, leaving 20 bases between them. The CDR3 runs to 14 residues. The CDR3 here is CASSGGTFEMRQFF. In nucleotides, the CDR3 is TGTGCCAGCAGCGGGGGGACTTTCGAAATGAGGCAGTTCTTC.

The chain carries TRBV30 and TRBJ1-2; D remains ambiguous. The CDR3 is 13 amino acids. The V gene lost 3 bases and the J gene lost 4 bases, with 12 bases spanning the gap. Germline loops: CDR1 GTSNPN, CDR2 SVGIG (reference sequence). The CDR3 DNA reads as TGTGCCTGGAGAGCTACAAGGGTCTATGGCTACACCTTC. It codes for CAWRATRVYGYTF.

The chain links TRBV30 to TRBJ2-3; no clear D gene. Germline CDR1 reads GTSNPN; CDR2 reads SVGIG (reference sequence). The CDR3 is made up of 11 amino acids. V shed 0 bases and J shed 9 bases, with 7 bases lying between them. The CDR3 nucleotides read TGTGCCTGGAGTGTAATAGAAACGCAGTATTTT. Protein sequence: CAWSVIETQYF.

The chain is built from TRBV2 and TRBJ2-5; 9 bases line up with TRBD2. The CDR3 extends over 17 amino acids. The V gene's germline CDR1 is SNHLY and CDR2 FYNNEI. V was clipped by 5 bases and J by 1 base; unmatched bases: 11. CDR3 residues: CASSRIRAGGSQETQYF. CDR3 sequence (DNA): TGTGCCAGCAGTAGGATTAGAGCGGGAGGTTCCCAAGAGACCCAGTACTTC.

This chain connects TRBV30 to TRBJ1-1; the match to TRBD1 covers 11 bases. Germline assignment: CDR1 GTSNPN and CDR2 SVGIG (reference sequence). The CDR3 extends over 18 amino acids. With V trimmed by 6 bases and J by 4 bases, 19 bases remained unmatched. CDR3 sequence (DNA): TGTGCCTGTAAAAAAAGGACAGGGGGCACTTTCTTCGGCACTGAAGCTTTCTTT. Its protein is CACKKRTGGTFFGTEAFF.

The V and J genes are TRBV30 and TRBJ2-5, with TRBD2 matching over 9 bases. The CDR3 covers 15 residues. V shed 3 bases, J shed 5 bases, and the junction held 10 bases outside the gene matches. Germline CDR1 is GTSNPN and CDR2 is SVGIG (reference sequence). This chain's CDR3 is CAWSTSREGRETQYF. The DNA for the CDR3 is TGTGCCTGGAGCACTTCGCGGGAGGGAAGGGAGACCCAGTACTTC.

The rearrangement joins TRBV5-1 to TRBJ1-4; TRBD1 agrees at 9 bases. This CDR3 is 16 amino acids long. J lost 4 bases, V lost 4 bases, and 8 bases had no gene match. Looked up from germline, CDR1 is SGHRS and CDR2 is YFSETQ. The CDR3 protein is CASSRIPGQGNEKLFF. The DNA for the CDR3 is TGCGCCAGCAGCCGGATACCGGGACAGGGTAATGAAAAACTGTTTTTT. Supplemented by reference TRBV5-1 and TRBJ1-4, the full variable domain reads KAGVTQTPRYLIKTRGQQVTLSCSPISGHRSVSWYQQTPGQGLQFLFEYFSETQRNKGNFPGRFSGRQFSNSRSEMNVSTLELGDSALYLCASSRIPGQGNEKLFFGSGTQLSVL.

This clone was counted once. A read error may account for a junction end that differs from germline. The V call is TRBV19, the J call TRBJ2-2; 9 nucleotides line up with TRBD1. CDR3 length: 15 amino acids. Germline CDR1 reads LNHDA; CDR2 reads SQIVND (reference sequence). DNA for the CDR3: TGTGTCAGTAGTACCGGACAGGGGAGCACCGGGGAGCTGTTTTTT. Translated: CVSSTGQGSTGELFF.

CDR3 amino acids: CASRGTGGGETQYF. The CDR3 DNA follows: TGTGCCAGCAGGGGGACAGGGGGCGGGGAGACCCAGTACTTC. The chain couples TRBV6-5 to TRBJ2-5, with 12 bases that match TRBD1. The trim removed 6 bases at V and 5 bases at J, leaving 4 bases unmatched. Per germline, CDR1 MNHEY and CDR2 SVGAGI. The CDR3 is made up of 14 amino acids.

The chain joins TRBV5-1 to TRBJ1-5, with 9 nucleotides matching TRBD1. Germline V gives CDR1 SGHRS, CDR2 YFSETQ. J lost 7 bases, V lost 3 bases, and 2 bases had no gene match. The CDR3 is made up of 13 amino acids. CDR3 protein: CASSSTGGQPQHF. DNA of the CDR3: TGCGCCAGCAGCTCAACAGGGGGCCAGCCCCAGCATTTT.

V gene TRBV18 combines with J gene TRBJ2-3; 8 bases are a match to TRBD1. V trimming: 6 bases; J trimming: 5 bases; junction bases outside the gene matches: 4. CDR1 KGHSH and CDR2 LQKENI come from the germline V gene. The CDR3 sequence is 13 residues long. CDR3 nucleotide sequence: TGTGCCAGCTCCCCAGGGGGCAGAGATACGCAGTATTTT. It yields the protein CASSPGGRDTQYF. Complete variable domain (other parts from reference TRBV18 and TRBJ2-3): NAGVMQNPRHLVRRRGQEARLRCSPMKGHSHVYWYRQLPEEGLKFMVYLQKENIIDESGMPKERFSAEFPKEGPSILRIQQVVRGDSAAYFCASSPGGRDTQYFGPGTRLTVL.

The rearrangement links TRBV5-1 to TRBJ2-1, with 13 bases aligning to TRBD2. V was clipped by 4 bases and J by 5 bases; unmatched bases: 6. The CDR3 runs 16 residues. Germline CDR1 reads SGHRS; CDR2 reads YFSETQ. The CDR3: CASSTGLAGPDNEQFF. CDR3 nucleotides: TGCGCCAGCAGCACGGGACTAGCGGGACCCGACAATGAGCAGTTCTTC.

V gene TRBV29-1 combines with J gene TRBJ2-3, with 7 bases fitting TRBD2. Germline loops: CDR1 SQVTM, CDR2 ANQGSEA. Losses at the gene ends were 4 bases for V and 3 bases for J; bases not matched to a gene: 13. This CDR3 spans 16 amino acids. The CDR3 spells CSVAGRAGDRTDTQYF. The CDR3 nucleotides are TGCAGCGTTGCCGGCAGGGCGGGAGATCGGACAGATACGCAGTATTTT.

The table lists this clone with a few counts. This chain connects TRBV7-2 to TRBJ2-1; D remains ambiguous. Germline CDR1 is SGHTA and CDR2 is FQGNSA. Between the trimmed V and J ends, which lost 2 bases and 0 bases, there was a span of 8 bases. There are 15 residues in the CDR3. DNA for the CDR3: TGTGCCAGCAGCTTAAGGACGAGCTCCTACAATGAGCAGTTCTTC. This codes for CASSLRTSSYNEQFF.

This clone occurred a few times. The rearrangement links TRBV27 to TRBJ2-1, with D perhaps TRBD1 or TRBD2 (5 bases each). V was clipped by 3 bases and J by 8 bases, with 23 bases between them. This CDR3 is built from 17 residues. Germline loops: CDR1 MNHEY, CDR2 SMNVEV (reference sequence). CDR3 nucleotides: TGTGCCAGCAGTTTTTTCATGGGACCACAATTTGGACATGAGCAGTTCTTC. Translation gives CASSFFMGPQFGHEQFF.

The gene calls are TRBV7-8 and TRBJ2-2, with D perhaps matching TRBD1 or TRBD2 (5 bases each). Germline loops: CDR1 SGHVS, CDR2 FQNEAQ. V was pared by 1 base and J by 4 bases, with 7 bases between. The CDR3 is made up of 14 amino acids. CDR3 residues: CASSLGGVTGELFF. Written as DNA, the CDR3 is TGTGCCAGCAGCTTAGGAGGGGTCACCGGGGAGCTGTTTTTT.

The chain carries TRBV29-1 and TRBJ1-4, with D possibly matching TRBD1 (6 bases). Germline V gene sequence: CDR1 SQVTM, CDR2 ANQGSEA. The ends were cut back, 4 bases at V and 2 bases at J, with 11 bases in the middle. The CDR3 runs to 14 residues. The CDR3 nucleotides are TGCAGCGTTGGGATAGGGGGGACTAATGAAAAACTGTTTTTT. This encodes CSVGIGGTNEKLFF. The full variable domain, rest sourced from reference TRBV29-1 and TRBJ1-4, is SAVISQKPSRDICQRGTSLTIQCQVDSQVTMMFWYRQQPGQSLTLIATANQGSEATYESGFVIDKFPISRPNLTFSTLTVSNMSPEDSSIYLCSVGIGGTNEKLFFGSGTQLSVL.

The genes are TRBV5-4 and TRBJ2-7, with TRBD1 matching over 8 bases. Germline CDR1 reads SGHNT; CDR2 reads YYREEE (reference sequence). V trimming: 2 bases; J trimming: 7 bases; junction bases outside the gene matches: 8. The CDR3 covers 14 residues. The CDR3 sequence: CASSFGQGAGEQYF. CDR3 coding DNA: TGTGCCAGCAGCTTCGGCCAGGGGGCTGGGGAGCAGTACTTC.

The V gene is TRBV29-1, the J gene TRBJ1-1; the D gene is possibly TRBD1 (5 bases). The CDR3 sequence is 13 residues long. Germline CDR1 and CDR2: SQVTM and ANQGSEA. The ends were cut back, 8 bases at V and 1 base at J, with 14 bases in the middle. CDR3 coding DNA: TGCAGCAGACAGATGAGCTCGAACACTGAAGCTTTCTTT. It yields the protein CSRQMSSNTEAFF.